This T cell receptor (beta chain) was found in a study of shared clonotypes between healthy human individuals. CDR1 and CDR2 from the germline V gene are MGHRA and YSYEKL. V shed 4 bases and J shed 0 bases, with 13 bases lying between them. This CDR3 comprises 17 residues. The method was immunoSEQ multiplex PCR; TCRdb's version includes in-frame clones alone and lacks a portion of them. Of millions of clones listed, approximately 95% are singletons. CD45RO-negative cells were positively selected for CCR7, leaving out terminally differentiated effector memory CD45RA+ cells. The sequence was obtained from a man aged 18 to 29 in good health. The rearrangement uses TRBV4-1 and TRBJ1-6, with D possibly matching TRBD1 (6 bases). The sample was naive CD8+ T cells sorted from blood. The CDR3, as DNA: TGCGCCAGCAGCCCTAGGGACATGAACTCCTATAATTCACCCCTCCACTTT. Residues: CASSPRDMNSYNSPLHF.